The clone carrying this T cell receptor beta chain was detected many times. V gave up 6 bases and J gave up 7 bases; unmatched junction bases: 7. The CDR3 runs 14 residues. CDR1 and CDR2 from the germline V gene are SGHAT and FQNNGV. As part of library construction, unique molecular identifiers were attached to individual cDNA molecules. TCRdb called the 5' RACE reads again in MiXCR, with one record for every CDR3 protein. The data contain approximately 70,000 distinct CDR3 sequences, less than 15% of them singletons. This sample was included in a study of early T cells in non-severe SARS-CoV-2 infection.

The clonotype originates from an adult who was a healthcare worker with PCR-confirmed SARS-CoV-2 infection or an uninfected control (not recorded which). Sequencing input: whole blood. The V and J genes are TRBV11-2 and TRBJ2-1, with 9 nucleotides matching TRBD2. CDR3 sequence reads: CASRLAGGLNEQFF. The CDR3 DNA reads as TGTGCCAGCAGATTGGCGGGGGGGCTGAATGAGCAGTTCTTC.